This is a list of T cell receptor beta chains from one sample in a study of blood T cell repertoires in COVID-19. The assay was immunoSEQ multiplex PCR, and TCRdb's table has in-frame clones only and misses some. The sample includes approximately 140,000 clones, roughly 90% of them seen just once. The source material was peripheral blood. These receptors originate from a human donor with COVID-19, enrolled during active disease. The donor label of this sample is uncertain. CDR3s include the opening cysteine and the closing phenylalanine or tryptophan. D genes are given only for firm matches. Expanded clones are given a class, and other clones once, few, many or no size at all.

d_call cdr3_length clone_size j_call v_call cdr3_nt cdr3_aa
- 13 - TRBJ2-1 TRBV7-9 TGTGCCAGCAGCTTAGGCGGAGCGAATGAGCAGTTCTTC CASSLGGANEQFF
TRBD1 15 - TRBJ1-2 TRBV10-3 TGTGCCATCAGTGGCCGACAGGGGGCGTCGGATGGCTACACCTTC CAISGRQGASDGYTF
TRBD2 14 - TRBJ2-1 TRBV5-1 TGCGCCAGCAGCTTGGAAGGACTAGTAGATGAGCAGTTCTTC CASSLEGLVDEQFF
TRBD1 17 - TRBJ2-7 TRBV27 TGTGCCAGCAGTCTTCACCCACCGGGACAGGGGGCTAGCGAGCAGTACTTC CASSLHPPGQGASEQYF
TRBD1 13 - TRBJ1-1 TRBV5-1 TGCGCCAGCAGCCGAGGGACAGGGGCTGAAGCTTTCTTT CASSRGTGAEAFF
- 12 once TRBJ2-4 TRBV13 TGTGCCAGCAGCTTAGGCAGTAACATTCAGTACTTC CASSLGSNIQYF
TRBD1 15 - TRBJ1-6 TRBV19 TGTGCCAGTAGTCCGGAAGAGGGGGCGAGGTCACCCCTCCACTTT CASSPEEGARSPLHF
- 14 once TRBJ2-7 TRBV15 TGTGCCACCAGCATCGGTAGACAGGACTACGAGCAGTACTTC CATSIGRQDYEQYF
TRBD1 15 once TRBJ1-6 TRBV5-1 TGCGCCAGTTCCCGTCTCGGACAGGAGACTTCACCCCTCCACTTT CASSRLGQETSPLHF
TRBD1 14 - TRBJ1-2 TRBV19 TGTGCCAGTAGTATGATAGGGACAGGGTATGGCTACACCTTC CASSMIGTGYGYTF
- 12 - TRBJ1-1 TRBV29-1 TGCAGCGTAAGGCAGGAGAACACTGAAGCTTTCTTT CSVRQENTEAFF
TRBD2 15 - TRBJ2-1 TRBV7-2 TGTGCCAGCAGCTCAATAGCGGGGGGCTACAATGAGCAGTTCTTC CASSSIAGGYNEQFF
- 13 - TRBJ2-7 TRBV5-5 TGTGCCAGCAGCAGGGGTAATCCCTACGAGCAGTACTTC CASSRGNPYEQYF
TRBD1 14 - TRBJ2-7 TRBV12-5 TGTGCTAGTGGTCCGGGACAGGGCCCCTACGAGCAGTACTTC CASGPGQGPYEQYF
- 12 - TRBJ1-1 TRBV3-1/TRBV3-2 TGTGCCAGCAGATTAGGACTTTCGGAAGCTTTCTTT CASRLGLSEAFF
TRBD1 19 - TRBJ2-3 TRBV7-9 TGTGCCAGCAGCTTTGGGGACAGGGCGGAGCGGGATGGCACAGATACGCAGTATTTT CASSFGDRAERDGTDTQYF
TRBD1 15 once TRBJ2-3 TRBV2 TGTGCCAGCAGTACCACAGGGGGCCTCACAGATACGCAGTATTTT CASSTTGGLTDTQYF
- 15 - TRBJ1-2 TRBV5-1 TGCGCCAGCAGCTTGGCCGAGGGTGGTAACTATGGCTACACCTTC CASSLAEGGNYGYTF
TRBD2 18 - TRBJ2-3 TRBV7-6 TGTGCCAGCAGCTTTACCGGGACTAGCGGGGGGGCAGGAGATACGCAGTATTTT CASSFTGTSGGAGDTQYF
- 16 - TRBJ2-1 TRBV11-1 TGTGCCAGCAGCTTAAGGATCGGTCAAGGGAGGAGTGAGCAGTTCTTC CASSLRIGQGRSEQFF
- 15 - TRBJ1-2 TRBV25-1 TGTGCCAGCAGTGAACAGGGCTCTCCTAACTATGGCTACACCTTC CASSEQGSPNYGYTF
TRBD2 15 - TRBJ2-3 TRBV2 TGTGCCAGCAGTAATAGCGGGGGAACAGCAGATACGCAGTATTTT CASSNSGGTADTQYF
- 15 - TRBJ1-3 TRBV4-1 TGCGCCAGCAGCCCAGCAGGGGCGGCTGGAAACACCATATATTTT CASSPAGAAGNTIYF
- 15 - TRBJ2-2 TRBV5-5 TGTGCCAGCAGCATCCGGGGAGGGGGGACCGGGGAGCTGTTTTTT CASSIRGGGTGELFF
- 18 - TRBJ1-3 TRBV4-1 TGCGCCAGCAGCCAAGGTTTCGGGGCAGGGGTATCTGGAAACACCATATATTTT CASSQGFGAGVSGNTIYF
TRBD1 14 once TRBJ2-7 TRBV5-4 TGTGCCAGCAGAACGGACAGGGGGCCCTACGAGCAGTACTTC CASRTDRGPYEQYF
TRBD2 19 few TRBJ2-1 TRBV15 TGTGCCACCAGCAGGGAACTAGCGGGGGGAACCCGGCCCTACAATGAGCAGTTCTTC CATSRELAGGTRPYNEQFF
TRBD2 17 once TRBJ2-3 TRBV6-6 TGTGCCAGCAGTCCCACGAGCGGGGACCCGTCCGCAGATACGCAGTATTTT CASSPTSGDPSADTQYF
- 15 - TRBJ2-5 TRBV7-2 TGTGCCAGCAGCTTCAATTCTCCAGGGGCGGAGACCCAGTACTTC CASSFNSPGAETQYF
TRBD1 15 - TRBJ1-2 TRBV7-9 TGTGCCAGCAGCGGCGTGACAGGGGGCCGATATGGCTACACCTTC CASSGVTGGRYGYTF
TRBD1 15 - TRBJ2-2 TRBV5-4 TGTGCCAGCACCGACGACAGGGCGCTGCGGGGGGAGCTGTTTTTT CASTDDRALRGELFF
TRBD1 15 - TRBJ1-2 TRBV6-6 TGTGCCAGCAGACAGGGGACAGGGAAAGGATATGGCTACACCTTC CASRQGTGKGYGYTF
TRBD1 15 - TRBJ1-2 TRBV27 TGTGCCAGCAGTCCAAGACAGGGCACCTTCTATGGCTACACCTTC CASSPRQGTFYGYTF
TRBD1 17 - TRBJ1-2 TRBV3-1/TRBV3-2 TGTGCCAGCAGCCAAAATGGGCCGGGACAGTTTTTCTATGGCTACACCTTC CASSQNGPGQFFYGYTF
- 18 - TRBJ1-2 TRBV5-1 TGCGCCAGCAGCCCCCGAGTCGGGACAAGAATAACTAACTATGGCTACACCTTC CASSPRVGTRITNYGYTF
TRBD1 16 - TRBJ1-6 TRBV18 TGTGCCAGCTCAAGGATGGACAGGGGCGGGAATTCACCCCTCCACTTT CASSRMDRGGNSPLHF
TRBD1 14 - TRBJ1-2 TRBV12-5 TGTGCTAGTGGGACCAACAGGGGGCCCGCAAGCTACACCTTC CASGTNRGPASYTF
TRBD1 14 few TRBJ1-2 TRBV27 TGTGCCAGCAGTTCAACAGGGGGCGCGGTTGGCTACACCTTC CASSSTGGAVGYTF
TRBD1 13 once TRBJ1-2 TRBV9 TGTGCCAGCAGCGAACAGGGGGCCTATGGCTACACCTTC CASSEQGAYGYTF
TRBD1 19 - TRBJ2-5 TRBV7-9 TGTGCCAGCAGCCCAACCCGAGGGACAGTATGGGTTGCCCAAGAGACCCAGTACTTC CASSPTRGTVWVAQETQYF
TRBD1 15 - TRBJ2-3 TRBV11-1 TGTGCCAGCAGATCGGACAGGCACCCTCCTCCTACGCAGTATTTT CASRSDRHPPPTQYF
- 13 - TRBJ1-2 TRBV19 TGTGCCAGTACCGAACAGGAGAACTATGGCTACACCTTC CASTEQENYGYTF
TRBD1 15 once TRBJ2-5 TRBV13 TGTGCCAGCAGCTCTTCAGGGGGCGCGGGTGAGACCCAGTACTTC CASSSSGGAGETQYF
- 14 few TRBJ2-7 TRBV27 TGTGCCAGCAGTGACTGGCCGTATAGCTACGAGCAGTACTTC CASSDWPYSYEQYF
TRBD1 15 - TRBJ2-1 TRBV9 TGTGCCAGCAGCGTTACAGGGGGCTCCTACAATGAGCAGTTCTTC CASSVTGGSYNEQFF
TRBD2 17 once TRBJ2-2 TRBV11-2 TGTGCCAGCAGCTTAAAAGCGGGGGGACCCAACACCGGGGAGCTGTTTTTT CASSLKAGGPNTGELFF
- 14 - TRBJ1-3 TRBV15 TGTGCCACCAGCAGAGACGGCTCTGGAAACACCATATATTTT CATSRDGSGNTIYF
TRBD1 12 few TRBJ2-7 TRBV30 TGTGCCTGGCGACAGGGCTCCGGCGAGCAGTACTTC CAWRQGSGEQYF
- 14 - TRBJ2-1 TRBV28 TGTGCCAGCAGGCAGACAGGGCCGGGGGTTGAGCAGTTCTTC CASRQTGPGVEQFF
- 20 - TRBJ2-5 TRBV7-8 TGTGCCAGCAGCTTAGTTAGCGCTCAGGGGGCGGCTAGCGGAACGGAGACCCAGTACTTC CASSLVSAQGAASGTETQYF
TRBD1 15 once TRBJ2-2 TRBV6-6 TGTGCCAGCATTAAGACAGGGAGACCCACCGGGGAGCTGTTTTTT CASIKTGRPTGELFF
TRBD2 13 - TRBJ2-5 TRBV29-1 TGCAGCGTTAGCGGGGGGGCCGGAGAGACCCAGTACTTC CSVSGGAGETQYF
- 16 - TRBJ1-3 TRBV14 TGTGCCAGCAGCCTCCGCGGGGGGAGTAGCGGAAACACCATATATTTT CASSLRGGSSGNTIYF
- 14 - TRBJ1-5 TRBV7-2 TGTGCCAGCAGCCCCCGGGGGGGTACGGGGCCCCAGCATTTT CASSPRGGTGPQHF
- 15 few TRBJ2-7 TRBV24-1 TGTGCCACCAGTGATTCTGGCAGGGGATCCCACGAGCAGTACTTC CATSDSGRGSHEQYF
- 12 once TRBJ2-1 TRBV12-3/TRBV12-4 TGTGCCAGCAGTCTCGCATTGGGCCAGCAGTTCTTC CASSLALGQQFF
- 15 - TRBJ2-1 TRBV7-3 TGTGCCAGCAGCTTAGGCGGGGCCTCCTACAATGAGCAGTTCTTC CASSLGGASYNEQFF